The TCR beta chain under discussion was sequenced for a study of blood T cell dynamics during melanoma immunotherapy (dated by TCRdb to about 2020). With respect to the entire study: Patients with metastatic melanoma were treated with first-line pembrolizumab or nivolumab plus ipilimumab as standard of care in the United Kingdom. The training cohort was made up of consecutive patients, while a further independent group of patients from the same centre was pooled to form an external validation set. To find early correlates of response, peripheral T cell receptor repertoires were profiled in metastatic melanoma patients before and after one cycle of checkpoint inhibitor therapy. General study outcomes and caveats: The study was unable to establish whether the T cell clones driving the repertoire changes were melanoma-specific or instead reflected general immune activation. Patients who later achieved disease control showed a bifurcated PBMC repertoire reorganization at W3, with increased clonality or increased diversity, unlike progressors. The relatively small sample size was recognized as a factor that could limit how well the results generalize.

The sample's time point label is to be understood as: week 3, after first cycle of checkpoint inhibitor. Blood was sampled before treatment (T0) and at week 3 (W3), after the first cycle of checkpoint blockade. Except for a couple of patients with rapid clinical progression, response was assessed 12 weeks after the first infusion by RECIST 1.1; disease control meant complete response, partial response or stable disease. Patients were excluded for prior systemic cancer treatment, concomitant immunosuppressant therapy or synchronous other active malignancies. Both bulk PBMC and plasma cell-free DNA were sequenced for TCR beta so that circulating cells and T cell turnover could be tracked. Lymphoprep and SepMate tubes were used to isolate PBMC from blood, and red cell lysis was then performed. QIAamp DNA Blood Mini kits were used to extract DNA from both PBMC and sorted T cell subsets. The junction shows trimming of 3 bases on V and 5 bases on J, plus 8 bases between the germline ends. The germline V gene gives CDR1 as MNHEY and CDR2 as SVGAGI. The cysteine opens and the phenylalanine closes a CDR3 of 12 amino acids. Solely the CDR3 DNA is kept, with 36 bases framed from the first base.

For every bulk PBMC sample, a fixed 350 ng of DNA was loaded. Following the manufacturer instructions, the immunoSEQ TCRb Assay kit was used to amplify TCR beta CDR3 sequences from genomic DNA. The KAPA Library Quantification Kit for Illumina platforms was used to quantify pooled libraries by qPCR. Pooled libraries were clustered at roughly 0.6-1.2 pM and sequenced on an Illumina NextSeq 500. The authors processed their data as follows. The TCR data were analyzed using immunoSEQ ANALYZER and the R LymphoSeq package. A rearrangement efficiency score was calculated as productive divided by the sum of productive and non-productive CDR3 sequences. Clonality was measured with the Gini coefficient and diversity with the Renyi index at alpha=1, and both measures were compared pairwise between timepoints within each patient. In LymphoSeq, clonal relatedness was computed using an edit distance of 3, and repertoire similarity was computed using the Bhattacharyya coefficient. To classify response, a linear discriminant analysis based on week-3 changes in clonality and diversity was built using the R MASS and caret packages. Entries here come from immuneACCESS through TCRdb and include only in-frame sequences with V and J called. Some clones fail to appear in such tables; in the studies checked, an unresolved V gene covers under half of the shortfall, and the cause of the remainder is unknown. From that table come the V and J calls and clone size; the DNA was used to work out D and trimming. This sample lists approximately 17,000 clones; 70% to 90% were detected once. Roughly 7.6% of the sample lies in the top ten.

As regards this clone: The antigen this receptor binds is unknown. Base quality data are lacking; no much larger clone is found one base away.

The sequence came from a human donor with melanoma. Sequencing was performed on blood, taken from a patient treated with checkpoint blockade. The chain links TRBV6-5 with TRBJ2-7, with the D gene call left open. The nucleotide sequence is TGTGCCAGCAGTTATGAAGGGAACGAGCAGTACTTC. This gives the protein CASSYEGNEQYF.